These T cell receptor beta chains were read from a single sample in a study of shared clonotypes between healthy human individuals. TCRdb's copy holds only in-frame clones and misses some; the assay was immunoSEQ multiplex PCR. The sample has some 1.5 million clones, 95% to 99% seen once. The sequenced sample consisted of naive CD4+ T cells sorted from blood. These receptors originate from a man aged 30 to 45 in good health. CDR3s include the opening cysteine and the closing phenylalanine or tryptophan. D genes are given only for firm matches. Part of the rows lack a size; the others show once, few, many or a class for expanded clones.

cdr3_nt	cdr3_aa	v_call	clone_size	j_call	d_call
TGTGCCGTGAGGACCTCTGGGGCCAACGTCCTGACTTTC	CAVRTSGANVLTF	TRBV7-2	-	TRBJ2-6	-
TGTGCTAGTGGTTTTCCGACTAGCGGGAGGGAAGTTGAGCAGTTCTTC	CASGFPTSGREVEQFF	TRBV12-5	-	TRBJ2-1	TRBD2
TGTGCCAGCAGCGCAGCGGTAACGAACACCGGGGAGCTGTTTTTT	CASSAAVTNTGELFF	TRBV7-3	-	TRBJ2-2	-
TGTGCCAGCAGTCCCCGGGCCCGGCACGCCACTGAAGCTTTCTTT	CASSPRARHATEAFF	TRBV27	-	TRBJ1-1	-
TGTGCCAGCCACACTAGCGGGAGGGGAGAGACCCAGTACTTC	CASHTSGRGETQYF	TRBV28	once	TRBJ2-5	TRBD2
TGTGCCAGCAGTTTGACCCGGGACAGCCAAAACATTCAGTACTTC	CASSLTRDSQNIQYF	TRBV6-5	-	TRBJ2-4	TRBD1
TGTGCCAGCTCACCTCTCGACGCAGATACGCAGTATTTT	CASSPLDADTQYF	TRBV18	-	TRBJ2-3	-
TGTGCCAGCTCACCCTTAGACAGCACAGATACGCAGTATTTT	CASSPLDSTDTQYF	TRBV18	-	TRBJ2-3	-
TGTGCCAGCAGCTACGACAGGGGGCTCCCTCAGCCCCAGCATTTT	CASSYDRGLPQPQHF	TRBV7-9	-	TRBJ1-5	TRBD1
TGCGCCAGCAGCCAAGGGACTAGCGGGAGGGCCTGGGAGACCCAGTACTTC	CASSQGTSGRAWETQYF	TRBV10-2	-	TRBJ2-5	TRBD2
TGTGCCAGCAGCGTAACAGCGATTGGGGACGAGCAGTACTTC	CASSVTAIGDEQYF	TRBV9	-	TRBJ2-7	-
TGTGCCAGCAGTGAACTGAACCAGCCCCAGCATTTT	CASSELNQPQHF	TRBV25-1	few	TRBJ1-5	-
TGTGCCAGCAGCAAGGACGGGGTGGACGAGCAGTACTTC	CASSKDGVDEQYF	TRBV5-5	-	TRBJ2-7	-
TGTGCCAGCAGTTTTACCGCCGCAGGGACTAGCGGGGGCCTCAATGAGCAGTTCTTC	CASSFTAAGTSGGLNEQFF	TRBV28	-	TRBJ2-1	TRBD2
TGTGCCAGTAGTAGGGGTTCGACAGGGGACGAGCAGTACTTC	CASSRGSTGDEQYF	TRBV19	-	TRBJ2-7	TRBD1
TGTGCCATCAGTGAGTCGGGAGGCGCTAGCACAGATACGCAGTATTTT	CAISESGGASTDTQYF	TRBV10-3	-	TRBJ2-3	-
TGTGCCAGTAGCGCACTCGGGACAGGGGCTGAGACCCAGTACTTC	CASSALGTGAETQYF	TRBV19	-	TRBJ2-5	TRBD1
TGCGCCAGCAGCCCCAGATTAGGGACTGGAAGATACAATGAGCAGTTCTTC	CASSPRLGTGRYNEQFF	TRBV5-1	-	TRBJ2-1	-
TGTGCCAGCAGCACACTAGCGGGAGTAGGGTCCTACGAGCAGTACTTC	CASSTLAGVGSYEQYF	TRBV11-1	-	TRBJ2-7	TRBD2
TGTGCCAGCAGCTTAGATACCGGGACTACCTACGAGCAGTACTTC	CASSLDTGTTYEQYF	TRBV7-8	-	TRBJ2-7	TRBD2
TGTGCCAGCAGCCGCTTCCCCACTAGAGGTGAGCAGTTCTTC	CASSRFPTRGEQFF	TRBV4-2	-	TRBJ2-1	-
TGTGCCAGTGGAGGGGACAGGGAGACTTTTGGAAACACCATATATTTT	CASGGDRETFGNTIYF	TRBV19	-	TRBJ1-3	TRBD1
TGTGCCAGCTCCCTCCTGCCAGAGACCTACGAGCAGTACTTC	CASSLLPETYEQYF	TRBV18	-	TRBJ2-7	-
TGTGCCAGCAGTTACGCCGGAGGGGCTAACTATGGCTACACCTTC	CASSYAGGANYGYTF	TRBV6-5	-	TRBJ1-2	-
TGCGCCAGCAGTGACTACCCCATAGGCGGGGAGCTGTTTTTT	CASSDYPIGGELFF	TRBV10-1	-	TRBJ2-2	-
TGTGCCAGTAGTCCGGACAGAAAAGAACCTCTGAACACTGAAGCTTTCTTT	CASSPDRKEPLNTEAFF	TRBV19	-	TRBJ1-1	-
TGTGCCAGCAGCTGGGACAGAGGAGCTTTCTTT	CASSWDRGAFF	TRBV25-1	-	TRBJ1-1	TRBD1
TGTGCCAGCAGCCCCTCCCGGGGAGTGCAGTTCTTC	CASSPSRGVQFF	TRBV7-3	-	TRBJ2-1	-
TGTGCCAGCAGCTTATCTAGCGGGAGTATCGATGAGCAGTTCTTC	CASSLSSGSIDEQFF	TRBV5-6	once	TRBJ2-1	TRBD2
TGTGCCAGCTCGCGCGGACTGAAGGATAGCAATCAGCCCCAGCATTTT	CASSRGLKDSNQPQHF	TRBV18	-	TRBJ1-5	-
TGTGCCAGCAGCCCCAGACAGGGGGGATACTACGAGCAGTACTTC	CASSPRQGGYYEQYF	TRBV6-5	once	TRBJ2-7	TRBD1
TGTGCCAGCAGCCTCGGGGGTACGCAGTATTTT	CASSLGGTQYF	TRBV7-9	-	TRBJ2-3	-